These T cell receptor beta chains were read from a single sample in a study of lymphopenia after photon versus proton radiotherapy. Clones were read by immunoSEQ multiplex PCR, and TCRdb kept only the in-frame ones, dropping some. Among more than 70,000 clones listed, around 82% were seen once. This sample comprised peripheral blood, obtained from a patient treated with proton-based radiotherapy. Receptor source: a man in his fifties or sixties with pancreatic cancer. Both conserved end residues are part of each CDR3. The order of the fields is D gene, clone size, J gene, V gene, CDR3 protein, CDR3 DNA. A D gene is named only where the DNA matches it firmly. Clone size is given for some rows only: seen once, a few or many times, or a class if the clone is expanded.

NA,NA,TRBJ2-7,TRBV13,CASRAGGARGEQYF,TGTGCCAGCAGGGCAGGGGGGGCCCGGGGCGAGCAGTACTTC
NA,NA,TRBJ1-4,TRBV2,CASRNRVLNPTNEKLFF,TGTGCCAGCAGAAACAGGGTCCTCAACCCAACTAATGAAAAACTGTTTTTT
NA,NA,TRBJ2-2,TRBV11-2,CASTEGLNTGELFF,TGTGCCAGCACCGAGGGCCTTAACACCGGGGAGCTGTTTTTT
NA,NA,TRBJ1-5,TRBV28,CASSLLGAYGQPQHF,TGTGCCAGCAGTTTATTGGGAGCATATGGTCAGCCCCAGCATTTT
NA,NA,TRBJ2-6,TRBV19,CASSMGRFSGANVLTF,TGTGCCAGTAGTATGGGACGGTTCTCTGGGGCCAACGTCCTGACTTTC
NA,once,TRBJ1-4,TRBV7-9,CASSLLGNEKLFF,TGTGCCAGCAGCTTATTGGGTAATGAAAAACTGTTTTTT
NA,NA,TRBJ2-3,TRBV5-4,CASSSQGLDTQYF,TGTGCCAGCAGCTCCCAGGGTTTAGATACGCAGTATTTT
TRBD1,NA,TRBJ2-7,TRBV9,CASSEGDSAYEQYF,TGTGCCAGCAGCGAAGGGGACAGCGCCTACGAGCAGTACTTC
TRBD1,NA,TRBJ2-7,TRBV28,CASSFFGYGSGGNYEQYF,TGTGCCAGCAGTTTTTTTGGTTATGGGTCAGGGGGAAACTACGAGCAGTACTTC
TRBD2,NA,TRBJ2-7,TRBV7-6,CASSLADGREYEQYF,TGTGCCAGCAGCTTAGCGGACGGGAGGGAGTACGAGCAGTACTTC
NA,NA,TRBJ2-7,TRBV5-1,CASSLEVGVFNEQYF,TGCGCCAGCAGCTTGGAGGTGGGGGTCTTTAACGAGCAGTACTTC
NA,once,TRBJ2-1,TRBV5-8,CASSLSSYNEQFF,TGTGCCAGCAGCTTGAGCTCCTACAATGAGCAGTTCTTC
NA,NA,TRBJ1-5,TRBV18,CASSPRAGDPQHF,TGTGCCAGCTCACCACGGGCGGGGGATCCCCAGCATTTT
TRBD1,NA,TRBJ2-5,TRBV28,CASSNSRTGGETQYF,TGTGCCAGCAGTAATTCCCGGACAGGGGGAGAGACCCAGTACTTC
NA,NA,TRBJ1-4,TRBV28,CAIGALNEKLFF,TGTGCCATCGGTGCGCTTAATGAAAAACTGTTTTTT
TRBD1,few,TRBJ1-1,TRBV9,CASSPTGVRAEAFF,TGTGCCAGCAGCCCGACAGGGGTCAGGGCTGAAGCTTTCTTT
NA,NA,TRBJ2-3,TRBV5-1,CASSSDPAQDTQYF,TGCGCCAGCAGCTCGGACCCTGCACAAGATACGCAGTATTTT
NA,NA,TRBJ1-2,TRBV27,CASSLSRGANYGYTF,TGTGCCAGCAGTTTATCTAGGGGAGCTAACTATGGCTACACCTTC
NA,NA,TRBJ1-3,TRBV28,CASSLLKGGISGNTIYF,TGTGCCAGCAGTTTGTTAAAGGGGGGGATCTCTGGAAACACCATATATTTT
NA,once,TRBJ1-1,TRBV7-9,CASSLAANTEAFF,TGTGCCAGCAGCTTAGCGGCCAACACTGAAGCTTTCTTT
NA,NA,TRBJ1-1,TRBV7-2,CASSFWGNTEAFF,TGTGCCAGCAGCTTCTGGGGGAACACTGAAGCTTTCTTT
TRBD2,NA,TRBJ2-3,TRBV29-1,CSVVTSGTDTQYF,TGCAGCGTTGTTACTAGCGGCACAGATACGCAGTATTTT
TRBD2,NA,TRBJ2-1,TRBV6-5,CASSYNPGGNEQFF,TGTGCCAGCAGTTACAACCCGGGGGGTAATGAGCAGTTCTTC
NA,NA,TRBJ2-2,TRBV6-4,CASHPTGANTGELFF,TGTGCCAGTCACCCTACAGGCGCGAACACCGGGGAGCTGTTTTTT
TRBD1,once,TRBJ1-2,TRBV9,CASSVTGEIIYGYTF,TGTGCCAGCAGCGTTACAGGGGAGATTATCTATGGCTACACCTTC
NA,NA,TRBJ1-5,TRBV19,CASSMGGPGNQPQHF,TGTGCCAGTAGTATGGGAGGGCCTGGCAATCAGCCCCAGCATTTT
TRBD2,NA,TRBJ2-1,TRBV16,CASSVVAGVDEQFF,TGTGCCAGCAGCGTGGTAGCGGGAGTAGATGAGCAGTTCTTC
NA,NA,TRBJ2-7,TRBV9,CASRKDGAYEQYF,TGTGCCAGCAGAAAGGACGGCGCCTACGAGCAGTACTTC
TRBD1,NA,TRBJ2-7,TRBV6-1,CASSFIGQGEQYF,TGTGCCAGCAGTTTCATAGGACAGGGTGAGCAGTACTTC
NA,once,TRBJ2-4,TRBV28,CASSFLNIQYF,TGTGCCAGCAGTTTCCTCAACATTCAGTACTTC
NA,NA,TRBJ1-5,TRBV27,CASSPVQGHQPQHF,TGTGCCAGCAGCCCGGTACAGGGCCATCAGCCCCAGCATTTT
NA,few,TRBJ1-1,TRBV5-8,CASSLVQGLGTEAFF,TGTGCCAGCAGCTTGGTTCAGGGGCTTGGCACTGAAGCTTTCTTT
NA,NA,TRBJ1-2,TRBV29-1,CSVAIGQGGSTF,TGCAGCGTGGCCATAGGGCAGGGCGGAAGCACCTTC
TRBD1,NA,TRBJ2-5,TRBV29-1,CSAQADRGETQYF,TGCAGCGCCCAAGCGGACAGGGGAGAGACCCAGTACTTC
NA,NA,TRBJ1-2,TRBV30,CAWSVNNLRGGYTF,TGTGCCTGGAGTGTAAACAACCTTCGAGGGGGCTACACCTTC
NA,once,TRBJ2-7,TRBV2,CASSDDRASSYEQYF,TGTGCCAGCAGCGACGATAGGGCCAGCTCCTACGAGCAGTACTTC
TRBD1,NA,TRBJ1-5,TRBV19,CASSSFRGGQPQHF,TGTGCCAGTAGTTCCTTCAGGGGGGGTCAGCCCCAGCATTTT
TRBD1,NA,TRBJ2-1,TRBV11-3,CASSGQGIWEQFF,TGTGCCAGCAGCGGACAGGGTATTTGGGAGCAGTTCTTC
NA,NA,TRBJ2-5,TRBV5-1,CASSFVSQETQYF,TGCGCCAGCAGCTTCGTCTCACAAGAGACCCAGTACTTC
TRBD1,NA,TRBJ1-4,TRBV19,CASTDPGTGVEKLFF,TGTGCCAGTACCGACCCCGGGACAGGGGTCGAAAAACTGTTTTTT
TRBD1,NA,TRBJ2-7,TRBV11-3,CASSVRDSSYEQYF,TGTGCCAGCAGCGTTCGGGACAGTTCCTACGAGCAGTACTTC
TRBD1,NA,TRBJ2-2,TRBV5-1,CASSSSGTGYSGELFF,TGCGCCAGCAGCTCCTCCGGGACAGGGTATTCCGGGGAGCTGTTTTTT
NA,NA,TRBJ2-3,TRBV10-3,CAISEGGSTDTQYF,TGTGCCATCAGTGAGGGCGGGAGCACAGATACGCAGTATTTT